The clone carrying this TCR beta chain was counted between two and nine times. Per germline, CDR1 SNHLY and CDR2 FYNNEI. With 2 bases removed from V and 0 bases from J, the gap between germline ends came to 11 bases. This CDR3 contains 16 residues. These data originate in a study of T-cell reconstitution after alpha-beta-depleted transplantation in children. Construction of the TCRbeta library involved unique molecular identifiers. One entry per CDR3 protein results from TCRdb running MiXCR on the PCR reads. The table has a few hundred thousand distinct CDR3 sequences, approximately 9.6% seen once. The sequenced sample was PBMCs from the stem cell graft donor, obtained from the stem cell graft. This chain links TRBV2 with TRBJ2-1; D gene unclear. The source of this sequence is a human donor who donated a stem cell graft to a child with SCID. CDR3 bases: TGTGCCAGCAGTGAATCGGGCACCTACTCCTACAATGAGCAGTTCTTC. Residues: CASSESGTYSYNEQFF.